Listed below are T cell receptor beta chains from one sample, sequenced in a study of T cell responses to AZD1222 COVID-19 vaccine. The assay was immunoSEQ multiplex PCR, and TCRdb's table has in-frame clones only and misses some. The sample shows some 200,000 clones, approximately 94% of them seen only once. Sequencing was performed on peripheral blood, taken 28 days after the second dose of the MenACWY control vaccine. The receptor source for this set is an adult who received the MenACWY meningococcal vaccine as a control. The CDR3 runs from the conserved cysteine through the conserved F or W. The D gene is left open where the match is weak. Rows give clone size only sometimes, using once, few, many, or a class for an expanded clone.

j_gene | abundance | d_gene | v_gene | CDR3aa | CDR3nt
TRBJ2-7 | . | TRBD1 | TRBV29-1 | CSVEATGTAYEQYF | TGCAGCGTTGAAGCGACCGGGACAGCCTACGAGCAGTACTTC
TRBJ2-5 | . | . | TRBV19 | CASSMPPAEQETQYF | TGTGCCAGTAGTATGCCCCCGGCAGAGCAAGAGACCCAGTACTTC
TRBJ1-3 | . | . | TRBV9 | CASSGGRIVGAGNTIYF | TGTGCCAGCAGCGGTGGGAGGATAGTAGGTGCTGGAAACACCATATATTTT
TRBJ2-3 | . | TRBD2 | TRBV27 | CASNYLAGGSDTQYF | TGTGCCAGCAACTACCTAGCGGGAGGGTCAGATACGCAGTATTTT
TRBJ2-5 | . | . | TRBV24-1 | CATSAVTQYF | TGTGCCACCAGTGCCGTGACCCAGTACTTC
TRBJ1-6 | . | . | TRBV27 | CASSHPAGEPLHF | TGTGCCAGCAGTCACCCTGCGGGCGAACCCCTCCACTTT
TRBJ1-2 | . | . | TRBV29-1 | CSVVFGQGLVYGYTF | TGCAGCGTTGTCTTTGGGCAGGGTTTAGTCTATGGCTACACCTTC
TRBJ1-5 | once | . | TRBV28 | CASSTAGQRSNQPQHF | TGTGCCAGCAGTACCGCCGGACAGCGTAGCAATCAGCCCCAGCATTTT
TRBJ1-5 | once | . | TRBV7-8 | CASTLSPEQPQHF | TGTGCCAGCACCCTTAGTCCGGAGCAGCCCCAGCATTTT
TRBJ1-1 | . | . | TRBV10-3 | CAIQAAQLNTEAFF | TGTGCCATCCAAGCCGCACAACTCAACACTGAAGCTTTCTTT
TRBJ1-2 | . | . | TRBV30 | CAWRWGASGYTF | TGTGCCTGGAGATGGGGGGCGAGTGGCTACACCTTC
TRBJ2-7 | . | TRBD1 | TRBV7-6 | CASSLVSGGYEQYF | TGTGCCAGCAGCTTAGTTTCAGGGGGCTACGAGCAGTACTTC
TRBJ2-7 | . | . | TRBV19 | CASIKEAGTAGEQYF | TGTGCCAGCATTAAAGAGGCCGGGACGGCCGGCGAGCAGTACTTC
TRBJ2-7 | . | . | TRBV4-3 | CASSGRRGREQYF | TGCGCCAGCAGTGGGCGGAGGGGCCGCGAGCAGTACTTC
TRBJ2-3 | once | . | TRBV5-4 | CASSARQADTQYF | TGTGCCAGCAGCGCCCGACAGGCAGATACGCAGTATTTT
TRBJ2-1 | . | TRBD2 | TRBV10-3 | CAITDGREALQFF | TGTGCCATCACCGACGGGCGGGAGGCCCTCCAGTTCTTC
TRBJ1-1 | . | . | TRBV29-1 | CSVQSPNTEAFF | TGCAGCGTCCAGTCTCCGAACACTGAAGCTTTCTTT
TRBJ2-2 | . | . | TRBV6-5 | CASSPGWDGELFF | TGTGCCAGCAGTCCGGGGTGGGACGGGGAGCTGTTTTTT
TRBJ2-7 | . | . | TRBV7-8 | CASSLAGTLYEQYF | TGTGCCAGCAGCCTCGCCGGGACCCTATACGAGCAGTACTTC
TRBJ1-1 | . | . | TRBV28 | CASRRQVQGEAFF | TGTGCCAGCAGGAGACAGGTCCAGGGTGAAGCTTTCTTT
TRBJ1-2 | . | TRBD1 | TRBV24-1 | CATSDHRGLDYGYTF | TGTGCCACCAGTGACCACAGGGGGCTTGACTATGGCTACACCTTC
TRBJ2-5 | . | . | TRBV2 | CASSDNYVVETQYF | TGTGCCAGCAGTGATAATTACGTCGTGGAGACCCAGTACTTC